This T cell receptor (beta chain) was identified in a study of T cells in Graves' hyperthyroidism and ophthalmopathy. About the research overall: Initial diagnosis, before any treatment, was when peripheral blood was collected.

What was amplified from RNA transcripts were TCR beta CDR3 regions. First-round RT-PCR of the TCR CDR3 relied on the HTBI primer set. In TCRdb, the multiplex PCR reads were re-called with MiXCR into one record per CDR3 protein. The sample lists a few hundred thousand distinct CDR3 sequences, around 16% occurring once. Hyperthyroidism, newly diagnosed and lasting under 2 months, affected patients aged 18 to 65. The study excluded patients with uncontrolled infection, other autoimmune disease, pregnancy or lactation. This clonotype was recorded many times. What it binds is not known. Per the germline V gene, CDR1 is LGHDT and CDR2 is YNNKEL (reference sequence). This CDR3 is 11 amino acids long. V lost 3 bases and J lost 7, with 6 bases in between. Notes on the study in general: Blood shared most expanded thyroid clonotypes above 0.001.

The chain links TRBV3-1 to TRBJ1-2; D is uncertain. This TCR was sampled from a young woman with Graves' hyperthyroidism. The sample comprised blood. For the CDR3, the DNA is TGTGCCAGCAGCCACCCTACTGGCTACACCTTC. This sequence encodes CASSHPTGYTF.